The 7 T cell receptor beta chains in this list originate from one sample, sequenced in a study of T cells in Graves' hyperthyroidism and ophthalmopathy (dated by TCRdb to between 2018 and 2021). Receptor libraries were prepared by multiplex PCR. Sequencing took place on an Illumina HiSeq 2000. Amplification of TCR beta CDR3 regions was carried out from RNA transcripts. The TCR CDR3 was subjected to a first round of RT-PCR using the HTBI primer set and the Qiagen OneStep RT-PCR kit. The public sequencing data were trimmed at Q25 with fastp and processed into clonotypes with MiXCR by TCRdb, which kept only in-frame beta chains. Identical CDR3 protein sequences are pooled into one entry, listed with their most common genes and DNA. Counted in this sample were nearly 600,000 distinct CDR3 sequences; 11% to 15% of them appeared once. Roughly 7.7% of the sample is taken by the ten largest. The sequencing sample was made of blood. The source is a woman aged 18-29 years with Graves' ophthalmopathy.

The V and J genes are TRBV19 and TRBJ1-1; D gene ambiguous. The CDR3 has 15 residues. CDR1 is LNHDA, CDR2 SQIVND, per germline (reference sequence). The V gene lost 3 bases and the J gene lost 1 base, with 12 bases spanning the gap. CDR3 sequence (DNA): TGTGCCAGTAGTATTCCTTGGACGGCGAACACTGAAGCTTTCTTT. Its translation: CASSIPWTANTEAFF.

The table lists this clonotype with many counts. The CDR3 loop reads CASAWGLRNTEAFF. The CDR3 DNA is TGTGCCAGCGCGTGGGGTCTGAGGAACACTGAAGCTTTCTTT. This chain uses TRBV12-3 or TRBV12-4 with TRBJ1-1, with no clear D. Trimming left V 8 bases short and J 1 base short, with 14 bases between. The CDR3 covers 14 residues.

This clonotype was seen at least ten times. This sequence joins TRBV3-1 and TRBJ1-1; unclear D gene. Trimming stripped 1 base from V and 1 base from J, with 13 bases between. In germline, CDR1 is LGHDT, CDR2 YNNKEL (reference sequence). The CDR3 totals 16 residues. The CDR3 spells CASSQVSMGGNTEAFF. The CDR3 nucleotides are TGTGCCAGCAGCCAAGTCTCAATGGGAGGGAACACTGAAGCTTTCTTT.

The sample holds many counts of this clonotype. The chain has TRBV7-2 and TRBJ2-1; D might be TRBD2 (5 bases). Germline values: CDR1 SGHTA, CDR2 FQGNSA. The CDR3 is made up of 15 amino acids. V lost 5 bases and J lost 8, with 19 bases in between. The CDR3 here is CASSPLLLARDEQFF. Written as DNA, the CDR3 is TGTGCCAGCAGCCCCCTGTTGCTAGCCCGGGATGAGCAGTTCTTC.

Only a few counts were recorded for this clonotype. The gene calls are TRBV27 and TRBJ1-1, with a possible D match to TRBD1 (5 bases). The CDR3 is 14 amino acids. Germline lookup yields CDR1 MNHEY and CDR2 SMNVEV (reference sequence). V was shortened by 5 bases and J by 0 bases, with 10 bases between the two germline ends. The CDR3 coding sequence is TGTGCCAGCAGTGATTGGGGGATGAACACTGAAGCTTTCTTT. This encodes CASSDWGMNTEAFF.

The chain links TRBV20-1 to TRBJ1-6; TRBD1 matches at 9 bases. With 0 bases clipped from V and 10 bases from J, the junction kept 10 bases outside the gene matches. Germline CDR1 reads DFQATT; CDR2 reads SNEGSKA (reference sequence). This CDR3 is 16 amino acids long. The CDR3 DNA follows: TGCAGTGCTAGAGATGGACGGGACAGGGCTTACTCACCCCTCCACTTT. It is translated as CSARDGRDRAYSPLHF.

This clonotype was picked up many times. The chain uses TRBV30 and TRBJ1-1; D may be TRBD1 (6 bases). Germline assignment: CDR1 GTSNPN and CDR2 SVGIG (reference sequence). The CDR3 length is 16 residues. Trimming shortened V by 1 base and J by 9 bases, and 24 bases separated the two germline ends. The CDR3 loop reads CAWSAGRLTNRDKAFF. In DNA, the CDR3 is TGTGCCTGGAGTGCCGGACGTCTTACAAACAGGGATAAAGCTTTCTTT. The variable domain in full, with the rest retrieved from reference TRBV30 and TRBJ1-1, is SQTIHQWPATLVQPVGSPLSLECTVEGTSNPNLYWYRQAAGRGLQLLFYSVGIGQISSEVPQNLSASRPQDRQFILSSKKLLLSDSGFYLCAWSAGRLTNRDKAFFGQGTRLTVV.